This T cell receptor (beta chain) comes out of a study of CD4 T cells in relation to SARS-CoV-2 and coronaviruses. CD4+ T cells from unexposed donors were obtained before the COVID-19 pandemic (2011-2018). After roughly ten days of culture, CD4+ T cells were isolated. Trimming cost V 6 bases and J 4 bases; bases outside gene matches: 2. Per germline, CDR1 SGHNT and CDR2 YENEEA. This CDR3 spans 12 amino acids. Assay used: immunoSEQ multiplex PCR; TCRdb lists only in-frame clones, some missing. The table shows 25,000 to 30,000 clones, with roughly 80% occurring only once. Turning to this clone: Its antigen is not known.

The chain links TRBV11-3 to TRBJ2-7, with 8 bases matching TRBD2. Sequenced material: CD4+ T cells from PBMCs, cultured in vitro. This receptor was identified in a human donor in good health. The CDR3 DNA is TGTGCCAGCAGTCGGGGGGGGTACGAGCAGTACTTC. This sequence encodes CASSRGGYEQYF.